The 6 T cell receptor beta chains below all came from one sample that was sequenced in a study of Graves' ophthalmopathy and Graves' hyperthyroidism. The authors amplified TCR beta CDR3 regions from RNA transcripts. The workflow started with a first-round RT-PCR run with HTBI primers and then moved on to a second-round multiplex PCR. From the multiplex PCR reads, TCRdb called clonotypes with MiXCR, one entry per CDR3 protein. The repertoire includes under 350,000 distinct CDR3 sequences, roughly a sixth of them detected once, and more than 9% sits in the top ten. Sequencing was done on a sample of peripheral blood. The origin of the receptors is an adult man with Graves' ophthalmopathy.

This clonotype was seen many times. V and J are TRBV6-1 and TRBJ1-5; D gene unclear. Looked up from germline, CDR1 is MNHNS and CDR2 is SASEGT. This CDR3 region has 16 residues. V lost 2 bases to trimming and J lost 4 bases, with 15 bases between them. CDR3 in DNA: TGTGCCAGCAGTGAAACCAGGTGGGGTCCAAATCAGCCCCAGCATTTT. This gives the protein CASSETRWGPNQPQHF.

V usage is TRBV4-1 and J usage is TRBJ2-7, with 10 bases lining up with TRBD1. CDR1 is MGHRA, CDR2 YSYEKL, per germline. J was trimmed by 4 bases and V by 5 bases; bases with no gene match: 5. This CDR3 has 14 amino acids. The CDR3 nucleotides read TGCGCCAGCAGCTCCGGGGACAGGGGTTACGAGCAGTACTTC. Translating gives CASSSGDRGYEQYF.

This clonotype has ten or more counts. DNA of the CDR3: TGTGCCAGCAGTTTCAGGGGGCGCGACTATGGCTACACCTTC. Translating it yields CASSFRGRDYGYTF. The chain is built from TRBV28 and TRBJ1-2, with 8 bases aligning to TRBD1. The CDR3 is 14 amino acids. Germline V gene data show CDR1 as MDHEN and CDR2 as SYDVKM. The ends lost 3 bases at V and 3 bases at J; junction bases unmatched: 3.

The J gene is TRBJ2-7, the V gene TRBV7-9; no reliable D call. Trimming took off 5 bases at V and 4 bases at J, with 12 bases between the two ends. The CDR3 runs 13 residues. Per germline, CDR1 SEHNR and CDR2 FQNEAQ (reference sequence). In DNA, the CDR3 is TGTGCCAGCAGCCCCGACGGAGATTACGAGCAGTACTTC. Translation: CASSPDGDYEQYF.

This clonotype showed up many times. The chain joins TRBV24-1 to TRBJ1-2; D possibly corresponds to TRBD1 (6 bases). This CDR3 region has 14 residues. The ends were cut back, 0 bases at V and 4 bases at J, with 8 bases in the middle. Germline values: CDR1 KGHDR, CDR2 SFDVKD. The CDR3, as DNA: TGTGCCACCAGTGATTTGGGCAGGGGCTATGGCTACACCTTC. Protein sequence: CATSDLGRGYGYTF.

The table lists this clonotype with many counts. The chain carries TRBV3-1 and TRBJ2-5, with D unresolved. The CDR3 has 13 amino acids. V lost 1 base to trimming and J lost 5 bases, with 8 bases between them. CDR1 and CDR2 from the germline V gene are LGHDT and YNNKEL (reference sequence). The CDR3: CASSQARFETQYF. The CDR3 DNA sequence: TGTGCCAGCAGCCAAGCACGGTTCGAGACCCAGTACTTC.